Below are 7 T cell receptor beta chains sequenced from a single sample in a study of blood T cell repertoires in COVID-19. Only in-frame clones appear in the TCRdb table, and some are missing; sequencing was by immunoSEQ multiplex PCR. The repertoire holds about 160,000 clones, 75% to 90% seen once, with about 3.4% in the top ten. The sequencing sample was made of PBMCs or T cells enriched from blood (not recorded which). The receptors come from a woman aged 55-70 years who had recovered from COVID-19.

The chain employs TRBV7-3 and TRBJ2-3; 10 bases fit TRBD2. The J segment lost 8 bases and the V segment lost 4 bases, leaving 6 bases of the junction unmatched. This CDR3 has 14 residues. Germline CDR1 and CDR2: SGHTA and FQGTGA. The DNA of the CDR3 is TGTGCCAGCAGCTCCCCGGGACTAGCGAGTACGCAGTATTTT. It translates to CASSSPGLASTQYF.

The chain has TRBV29-1 and TRBJ2-2; perhaps TRBD1 as D (6 bases). The V end lost 5 bases, the J end lost 0 bases, and 13 bases lay between the germline ends. The germline V gene has CDR1 SQVTM and CDR2 ANQGSEA. The CDR3 is 15 residues long. The chain's CDR3 is CSVQTGQTNTGELFF. The DNA for the CDR3 is TGCAGCGTTCAGACAGGACAGACGAACACCGGGGAGCTGTTTTTT.

In DNA, the CDR3 is TGCGCCAGCAGCCAGGAATCGGGACAGGGAGGAGATACGCAGTATTTT. It translates to CASSQESGQGGDTQYF. V gene TRBV4-1 combines with J gene TRBJ2-3; 9 nucleotides align to TRBD1. The germline gives CDR1 MGHRA, CDR2 YSYEKL. The CDR3 runs to 16 residues. V lost 3 bases and J lost 5; bases outside the gene matches: 9.

The CDR3 nucleotides read TGTGCCAGCAGCCAGCCGACAGGGGCAAGGTACGAGCAGTACTTC. It translates to CASSQPTGARYEQYF. The chain joins TRBV3-1 (or the pseudogene TRBV3-2) to TRBJ2-7; 8 positions match TRBD1. The CDR3 contains 15 residues. Germline V lookup: CDR1 LGHDT, CDR2 YNNKEL (reference sequence). V lost 3 bases, J lost 4 bases, and 8 bases stayed unmatched.

The V gene is TRBV6-5, the J gene TRBJ1-5; TRBD1 matches 10 bases. The CDR3 is made up of 14 amino acids. The junction had 7 bases not matched to a gene; V was cut back by 9 bases and J by 5 bases. Germline assignment: CDR1 MNHEY and CDR2 SVGAGI. This CDR3 reads CASGRTGGDQPQHF. The CDR3 coding sequence is TGTGCCAGTGGAAGGACAGGGGGAGATCAGCCCCAGCATTTT.

The rearrangement uses TRBV3-1 (or the pseudogene TRBV3-2) and TRBJ2-1, with D possibly being TRBD2 (5 bases). Germline assignment: CDR1 LGHDT and CDR2 YNNKEL (reference sequence). The V end lost 8 bases, the J end lost 7 bases, and 21 bases lay between the germline ends. CDR3 length: 15 residues. The DNA of the CDR3 is TGTGCCAGCGAGTTCCGGACTGGCGGAACTAATGAGCAGTTCTTC. Protein sequence: CASEFRTGGTNEQFF.

This chain links TRBV27 with TRBJ2-2; TRBD1 agrees at 9 bases. The CDR3 contains 15 residues. Germline V gives CDR1 MNHEY, CDR2 SMNVEV (reference sequence). V gave up 7 bases and J gave up 5 bases; unmatched junction bases: 8. The CDR3 is CASTPDRGFTGELFF. CDR3 coding DNA: TGTGCCAGCACCCCTGACAGGGGGTTTACCGGGGAGCTGTTTTTT.